These 22 T cell receptor beta chains share one sample of origin, sequenced in a study of chronic HIV infection and antiretroviral therapy. MiXCR was run by TCRdb on the 5' RACE reads, yielding one entry per CDR3 protein. The sample lists under 55,000 distinct CDR3 sequences; about 18% were seen once. Input material: peripheral blood. The receptors here all came from an adult who had HIV and had not received antiretroviral therapy, or was an uninfected healthy control (not recorded which).

This sequence joins TRBV28 and TRBJ1-2, with 9 nucleotides matching TRBD1. V lost 2 bases, J lost 6 bases, and 7 bases stayed unmatched. This CDR3 spans 15 amino acids. Per the germline V gene, CDR1 is MDHEN and CDR2 is SYDVKM. CDR3 nucleotide sequence: TGTGCCAGCAGTTTACAAACTACAGGGGGCGATGGCTACACCTTC. Translated: CASSLQTTGGDGYTF.

V usage is TRBV28 and J usage is TRBJ1-1, with 7 nucleotides matching TRBD1. This CDR3 region has 14 residues. Germline CDR1 MDHEN, CDR2 SYDVKM. The V segment lost 7 bases and the J segment 5 bases; nucleotides outside the gene matches: 10. In DNA, the CDR3 is TGTGCCAGCAAGGGTACTAAGGGGGCGACTGAAGCTTTCTTT. Translating it yields CASKGTKGATEAFF. The full variable domain, its missing parts supplied by reference TRBV28 and TRBJ1-1, is DVKVTQSSRYLVKRTGEKVFLECVQDMDHENMFWYRQDPGLGLRLIYFSYDVKMKEKGDIPEGYSVSREKKERFSLILESASTNQTSMYLCASKGTKGATEAFFGQGTRLTVV.

The chain uses TRBV28 and TRBJ2-7, with D perhaps matching TRBD1 (6 bases). The germline gives CDR1 MDHEN, CDR2 SYDVKM. Trimming took 6 bases from V and 0 from J, leaving 18 bases between them. CDR3 length: 16 residues. CDR3 protein: CASSHEQGTFSYEQYF. CDR3 coding DNA: TGTGCCAGCAGCCACGAACAGGGTACCTTCTCCTACGAGCAGTACTTC. Combining the CDR3 with reference TRBV28 and TRBJ2-7 gives the whole variable domain DVKVTQSSRYLVKRTGEKVFLECVQDMDHENMFWYRQDPGLGLRLIYFSYDVKMKEKGDIPEGYSVSREKKERFSLILESASTNQTSMYLCASSHEQGTFSYEQYFGPGTRLTVT.

This sequence joins TRBV6-6 and TRBJ1-5, with 9 bases fitting TRBD1. Trimming removed 5 bases from V and 4 bases from J; junction bases left unmatched: 6. Per germline, CDR1 MNHNY and CDR2 SVGAGI (reference sequence). The CDR3 has 15 residues. CDR3 amino acids: CASSNGQGLNQPQHF. The CDR3 nucleotides are TGTGCCAGCAGTAACGGACAGGGGCTTAATCAGCCCCAGCATTTT.

This clonotype turned up a few times. The V and J genes are TRBV4-1 and TRBJ2-5; no firm D call. Germline V gene lookup returns CDR1 MGHRA and CDR2 YSYEKL. The V end lost 3 bases, the J end lost 1 base, and 15 bases lay between the germline ends. The CDR3 consists of 16 residues. CDR3 nucleotides: TGCGCCAGCAGCCACCTTAACATGGGATTCCAAGAGACCCAGTACTTC. This gives the protein CASSHLNMGFQETQYF.

This sequence joins TRBV4-1 and TRBJ2-2; the D gene is possibly TRBD2 (6 bases). V shed 1 base and J shed 7 bases, with 19 bases lying between them. The CDR3 has 17 amino acids. In germline, CDR1 is MGHRA, CDR2 YSYEKL. The CDR3 DNA reads TGCGCCAGCAGCCAAGTCATGGGGGGAGGATGGTACGGGGAGCTGTTTTTT. This gives the protein CASSQVMGGGWYGELFF.

There are a few counts of this clonotype. V usage is TRBV28 and J usage is TRBJ2-3; D is ambiguous. CDR1 and CDR2 (germline): MDHEN, SYDVKM. The CDR3 spans 12 residues. Trimming pared 2 bases from V and 6 bases from J, leaving 6 bases between. Here the CDR3 reads CASSLAPDTQYF. DNA for the CDR3: TGTGCCAGCAGTTTAGCTCCGGATACGCAGTATTTT.

The J gene is TRBJ1-3, the V gene TRBV5-1, with a tentative D call TRBD1 (5 bases). The CDR3 loop spans 14 amino acids. Looked up from germline, CDR1 is SGHRS and CDR2 is YFSETQ. Trimming took off 2 bases at V and 1 base at J, with 7 bases between the two ends. The DNA for the CDR3 is TGCGCCAGCAGCTTTGGGGCTTCTGGAAACACCATATATTTT. Translated: CASSFGASGNTIYF.

This clonotype showed up just a few times. This rearrangement joins TRBV4-1 to TRBJ1-1; D is unclear. The germline V gene encodes CDR1 MGHRA and CDR2 YSYEKL. This CDR3 has 15 amino acids. The V gene lost 1 base and the J gene lost 2 bases, with 11 bases spanning the gap. CDR3 sequence reads: CASSQGRARNTEAFF. CDR3 coding DNA: TGCGCCAGCAGCCAAGGTCGGGCCCGAAACACTGAAGCTTTCTTT.

This chain joins TRBV6-2 or TRBV6-3 and TRBJ1-1, with 9 bases identical to TRBD1. Germline V gene lookup returns CDR1 MNHEY and CDR2 SVGEGT. CDR3 length: 14 amino acids. The V gene end was trimmed by 4 bases and the J gene end by 5 bases; junction bases not matched to a gene: 5. CDR3 region: CASSSQGALTEAFF. DNA of the CDR3: TGTGCCAGCAGTTCACAGGGGGCATTAACTGAAGCTTTCTTT.

The chain recombines TRBV24-1 with TRBJ2-2; no clear D gene. Trimming left V 7 bases short and J 1 base short, with 9 bases between. CDR3 length equals 14 residues. Germline V gene sequence: CDR1 KGHDR, CDR2 SFDVKD. The CDR3 sequence is CATRGTLNTGELFF. The CDR3 region has the DNA TGTGCCACCAGGGGCACCCTGAACACCGGGGAGCTGTTTTTT.

This clonotype has more than one count but fewer than ten. The CDR3 region is CASSFQPGSGNTIYF. The CDR3 DNA is TGTGCCAGCAGTTTCCAGCCCGGCTCTGGAAACACCATATATTTT. The chain links TRBV27 to TRBJ1-3; D not certain. Trimming shortened V by 3 bases and J by 0 bases, and 9 bases separated the two germline ends. The CDR3 has 15 amino acids. Germline CDR1 reads MNHEY; CDR2 reads SMNVEV (reference sequence).

The CDR3 sequence is CASSPGQAAQPQHF. DNA of the CDR3: TGTGCCAGCTCACCAGGACAGGCTGCTCAGCCCCAGCATTTT. The chain employs TRBV18 and TRBJ1-5, with TRBD1 matching 7 bases. V lost 2 bases and J lost 6; bases outside the gene matches: 4. The CDR3 is 14 amino acids. Germline CDR1 reads KGHSH; CDR2 reads LQKENI.

In its sample, this clonotype was seen a few times. The V call is TRBV27, the J call TRBJ2-1, with D perhaps matching TRBD1 (6 bases). The CDR3 is made up of 15 amino acids. Trimming shortened V by 2 bases and J by 2 bases, and 10 bases separated the two germline ends. The germline V gene has CDR1 MNHEY and CDR2 SMNVEV (reference sequence). CDR3 residues: CASSLAAGAYNEQFF. For the CDR3, the DNA is TGTGCCAGCAGTTTAGCGGCAGGGGCCTACAATGAGCAGTTCTTC.

This clonotype was observed a few times. In DNA, the CDR3 is TGTGCCAGCAGTTTAATACAAGATCAGCCCCAGCATTTT. Protein: CASSLIQDQPQHF. The chain uses TRBV27 and TRBJ1-5; the D is unclear. The CDR3 spans 13 residues. V lost 2 bases and J 5 bases, leaving 7 bases between the germline ends. CDR1 is MNHEY, CDR2 SMNVEV, per germline (reference sequence).

CDR3 loop: CASSNSVERYEQYF. Here the CDR3 DNA reads TGCGCCAGCAGCAACAGCGTTGAGCGGTACGAGCAGTACTTC. The V and J genes are TRBV4-1 and TRBJ2-7; perhaps TRBD2 as D (5 bases). Trimming stripped 5 bases from V and 4 bases from J, with 15 bases between. CDR1 is MGHRA and CDR2 is YSYEKL in the germline V gene. CDR3 length equals 14 residues.

There are a few counts of this clonotype. This chain connects TRBV27 to TRBJ2-7; 9 positions match TRBD1. Germline V gene lookup returns CDR1 MNHEY and CDR2 SMNVEV (reference sequence). CDR3 size: 15 residues. The V gene end was trimmed by 5 bases and the J gene end by 5 bases; junction bases not matched to a gene: 10. The CDR3 DNA sequence: TGTGCCAGCAGTCCATGGACAGGGGTAGTCAACGAGCAGTACTTC. Its protein product is CASSPWTGVVNEQYF.

This clonotype was seen only a few times. V gene TRBV4-1 combines with J gene TRBJ1-2; no firm D call. CDR1 is MGHRA, CDR2 YSYEKL, per germline. Trimming left V 0 bases short and J 8 bases short, with 7 bases between. The CDR3 is made up of 12 amino acids. This chain's CDR3 is CASSQDGYGYTF. CDR3 in DNA: TGCGCCAGCAGCCAAGACGGGTACGGCTACACCTTC.

This clonotype was counted only a few times. This chain links TRBV5-1 with TRBJ2-4; D is unresolved. The germline CDR1 and CDR2 sequences are SGHRS and YFSETQ. The CDR3 has 14 amino acids. V shed 4 bases and J shed 7 bases, with 15 bases lying between them. The CDR3 here is CASSPQEYDNIQYF. CDR3 DNA: TGCGCCAGCAGCCCCCAGGAGTACGATAACATTCAGTACTTC.

Only a few counts were recorded for this clonotype. This chain connects TRBV28 to TRBJ2-7; D might be TRBD2 (6 bases). CDR1 MDHEN and CDR2 SYDVKM come from the germline V gene. The CDR3 runs to 15 residues. The V and J ends lost 5 bases and 6 bases respectively, with 20 bases between them. DNA of the CDR3: TGTGCCAGCAGTCGGAGGGTCCAACAAAGGAGCGAGCAGTACTTC. It yields the protein CASSRRVQQRSEQYF.

The chain couples TRBV28 to TRBJ2-7; D not resolved. The CDR3 has 14 amino acids. Germline assignment: CDR1 MDHEN and CDR2 SYDVKM. Trimming removed 7 bases from V and 6 bases from J, with 19 bases in between. Here the CDR3 DNA reads TGTGCCAGCATTACCGACCCTCCCGTCGGCGAGCAGTACTTC. This encodes CASITDPPVGEQYF. The complete variable domain, with remaining parts taken from reference TRBV28 and TRBJ2-7, reads DVKVTQSSRYLVKRTGEKVFLECVQDMDHENMFWYRQDPGLGLRLIYFSYDVKMKEKGDIPEGYSVSREKKERFSLILESASTNQTSMYLCASITDPPVGEQYFGPGTRLTVT.

This clonotype was picked up a small number of times. The rearrangement links TRBV4-2 to TRBJ2-1, with D maybe TRBD2 (6 bases). The CDR3 consists of 13 residues. The germline CDR1 and CDR2 sequences are LGHNA and YNFKEQ. The CDR3 reads CASGGSSYNEQFF. The DNA of the CDR3 is TGTGCAAGCGGAGGGAGCTCCTACAATGAGCAGTTCTTC.